This passage covers 14 T cell receptor beta chains from one sample sequenced in a study of T cells in Graves' hyperthyroidism and ophthalmopathy. RNA transcripts were the template for amplifying TCR beta CDR3 regions. Using the HTBI primer set, a first-round RT-PCR was run on the TCR CDR3. TCRdb reprocessed the multiplex PCR reads via MiXCR and lists one record per CDR3 protein. The table has around 580,000 distinct CDR3 sequences, approximately 44% seen once. Sequenced input: peripheral blood or thyroid tissue (not recorded which). Receptor source: a young woman with Graves' hyperthyroidism.

This clonotype came up many times. The gene calls are TRBV20-1 and TRBJ2-7; the match to TRBD2 covers 8 bases. The CDR3 is made up of 12 amino acids. The V gene end was trimmed by 2 bases and the J gene end by 5 bases; junction bases not matched to a gene: 2. Germline values: CDR1 DFQATT, CDR2 SNEGSKA (reference sequence). In nucleotides, the CDR3 is TGCAGTGCTAGAACGGGAGGGGACGAGCAGTACTTC. This codes for CSARTGGDEQYF.

This rearrangement joins TRBV9 to TRBJ2-2, with a possible D match to TRBD1 (6 bases). Trimming removed 5 bases from V and 7 bases from J, with 12 bases in between. Germline CDR1 SGDLS, CDR2 YYNGEE. CDR3 length: 13 residues. The CDR3 sequence: CASSARGGGELFF. As DNA, the CDR3 is TGTGCCAGCAGTGCCCGAGGGGGCGGGGAGCTGTTTTTT.

V is TRBV2 and J is TRBJ1-2, with a tentative D call TRBD1 (5 bases). Germline V gene sequence: CDR1 SNHLY, CDR2 FYNNEI. The germline V and J ends were trimmed by 8 bases and 3 bases, with 19 bases remaining between them. The CDR3 runs 15 residues. The CDR3 spells CASSPSEGTDYGYTF. The CDR3 bases are TGTGCCAGCTCACCATCCGAGGGGACCGACTATGGCTACACCTTC.

As concerns this clonotype: This could be a read error, since a much larger clone is one nucleotide away. The conserved final phenylalanine or tryptophan is absent from the CDR3, which likely points to a read error. The chain employs TRBV9 and TRBJ2-7, with D perhaps matching TRBD1 (6 bases). Germline V gene data show CDR1 as SGDLS and CDR2 as YYNGEE. The CDR3 spans 18 residues. V gave up 3 bases and J gave up 2 bases, with 24 bases separating them. The CDR3 sequence is CASSAGVNGQSGTYEQYL. Here the CDR3 DNA reads TGTGCCAGCAGCGCCGGTGTAAATGGACAGTCAGGGACCTACGAGCAGTACCTC.

Ten or more counts support this clonotype. This chain uses TRBV7-2 with TRBJ2-5; D remains unclear. The CDR3 totals 16 residues. Trimming cost V 0 bases and J 4 bases, with 15 bases left between them. Germline V lookup: CDR1 SGHTA, CDR2 FQGNSA. The CDR3 loop reads CASSLARAGRRETQYF. The DNA for the CDR3 is TGTGCCAGCAGCTTAGCACGGGCAGGCAGGCGAGAGACCCAGTACTTC. The full variable domain, its missing parts supplied by reference TRBV7-2 and TRBJ2-5, is GAGVSQSPSNKVTEKGKDVELRCDPISGHTALYWYRQSLGQGLEFLIYFQGNSAPDKSGLPSDRFSAERTGGSVSTLTIQRTQQEDSAVYLCASSLARAGRRETQYFGPGTRLLVL.

This clonotype occurred many times. The CDR3 bases are TGCGGTGGTCAGGCCGGCGGGGCCGGGGAGCTGTTTTTT. It yields the protein CGGQAGGAGELFF. The rearrangement links TRBV29-1 to TRBJ2-2, with D maybe TRBD2 (6 bases). CDR3 length equals 13 residues. The germline V gene has CDR1 SQVTM and CDR2 ANQGSEA.

The rearrangement uses TRBV20-1 and TRBJ2-7; TRBD1 matches at 7 bases. Germline lookup yields CDR1 DFQATT and CDR2 SNEGSKA (reference sequence). J gave up 3 bases and V 8 bases, and 7 bases lay outside the gene matches. The CDR3 is 12 residues long. CDR3 amino acids: CSLARGYYEQYF. CDR3 DNA: TGCAGTTTGGCCAGGGGGTACTACGAGCAGTACTTC.

This chain uses TRBV6-1 with TRBJ1-1, with D possibly being TRBD1 (6 bases). Germline V gives CDR1 MNHNS, CDR2 SASEGT. The CDR3 has 13 amino acids. V was clipped by 6 bases and J by 4 bases, with 12 bases between them. The CDR3 DNA is TGTGCCAGCAGAACGCAGGGGAGCACTGAAGCTTTCTTT. Its translation: CASRTQGSTEAFF.

This clonotype was recorded at least ten times. The chain recombines TRBV6-5 with TRBJ2-7; D not certain. The CDR3 loop spans 14 amino acids. Germline V gives CDR1 MNHEY, CDR2 SVGAGI. V lost 2 bases to trimming and J lost 1 base, with 9 bases between them. CDR3 residues: CASSYMLGSYEQYF. CDR3 bases: TGTGCCAGCAGTTACATGCTAGGGTCCTACGAGCAGTACTTC.

The V and J genes are TRBV29-1 and TRBJ2-4; D is unclear. Germline lookup yields CDR1 SQVTM and CDR2 ANQGSEA. The V gene lost 0 bases and the J gene lost 0 bases, with 6 bases spanning the gap. The CDR3 has 14 amino acids. The CDR3 loop reads CSVEDNLAKNIQYF. The CDR3, as DNA: TGCAGCGTTGAAGATAACCTAGCCAAAAACATTCAGTACTTC.

At least ten counts were recorded for this clonotype. The V call is TRBV27, the J call TRBJ1-5; D is ambiguous. V dropped 5 bases and J dropped 9 bases, with 17 bases sitting between them. The CDR3 contains 14 residues. Germline values: CDR1 MNHEY, CDR2 SMNVEV (reference sequence). The CDR3 DNA reads as TGTGCCAGCAGTCCCAACCCTAGCGGGGTGCCCCAGCATTTT. Translation gives CASSPNPSGVPQHF.

The V call is TRBV7-2, the J call TRBJ1-6; D uncertain. Germline CDR1 is SGHTA and CDR2 is FQGNSA. The germline V and J ends were trimmed by 2 bases and 6 bases, with 5 bases remaining between them. CDR3 size: 13 residues. CDR3 DNA: TGTGCCAGCAGCTTATCGGGTAATTCACCCCTCCACTTT. This codes for CASSLSGNSPLHF.

As regards this clonotype: An end of the junction does not agree with germline; a read error may underlie this. The chain employs TRBV4-2 and TRBJ2-1; perhaps TRBD2 as D (6 bases). The germline V gene encodes CDR1 LGHNA and CDR2 YNFKEQ. The CDR3 totals 14 residues. In DNA, the CDR3 is TGTACCAGCAGCCAAGGATCACTAGCTGAGGAGCAGTTCTTC. This sequence encodes CTSSQGSLAEEQFF.

Only a few counts were recorded for this clonotype. This chain links TRBV10-2 with TRBJ2-1; 7 positions agree with TRBD1. V dropped 0 bases and J dropped 4; count of bases not matched to a gene: 9. The CDR3 length is 17 residues. Looked up from germline, CDR1 is WSHSY and CDR2 is SAAADI. In DNA form, the CDR3 reads TGCGCCAGCAGTGAGTCGATAGGGGACAGCTTATACAATGAGCAGTTCTTC. Translation: CASSESIGDSLYNEQFF.